A single sample is the source of the 23 T cell receptor beta chains below, sequenced in a study of T-cell memory formation after mild COVID-19. Via MiXCR, TCRdb re-called the 5' RACE reads, giving one row per CDR3 protein. The sample lists approximately 300,000 distinct CDR3 sequences, around 8% occurring once. Sequenced: PBMCs or a T cell subset sorted from them (not recorded which). The receptors originated from a young man who had mild COVID-19 (a few samples of this study predate the infection). Cell type and time point are not known.

The chain joins TRBV5-5 to TRBJ1-4; D gene uncertain. Trimming removed 6 bases from V and 0 bases from J, with 15 bases in between. Germline CDR1 is SGHKS and CDR2 is YYEKEE (reference sequence). This CDR3 has 16 amino acids. The CDR3 coding sequence is TGTGCCAGCAACCCGCGAGGCCCATCAACTAATGAAAAACTGTTTTTT. This codes for CASNPRGPSTNEKLFF.

Only a few counts were recorded for this clonotype. V usage is TRBV3-1 and J usage is TRBJ2-7; TRBD2 aligns across 8 bases. With V trimmed by 2 bases and J by 4 bases, 16 bases remained unmatched. Germline loops: CDR1 LGHDT, CDR2 YNNKEL (reference sequence). CDR3 length: 18 residues. CDR3 DNA sequence: TGTGCCAGCAGCCAACCAGCGGGACGGGGGGGCTCCTTATACGAGCAGTACTTC. Protein: CASSQPAGRGGSLYEQYF.

The chain links TRBV11-2 to TRBJ1-1; D might be TRBD1 (6 bases). Trimming took off 0 bases at V and 2 bases at J, with 13 bases between the two ends. The germline V gene has CDR1 SGHAT and CDR2 FQNNGV. The CDR3 contains 16 residues. CDR3 sequence: CASSLDAAGVNTEAFF. CDR3 sequence (DNA): TGTGCCAGCAGCTTAGATGCGGCAGGGGTTAACACTGAAGCTTTCTTT.

This clonotype came up a few times. The chain combines TRBV28 with TRBJ2-3; TRBD2 matches at 8 bases. After removal of 3 bases from V and 2 bases from J, the junction contained 4 bases not matched to a gene. The CDR3 consists of 15 residues. Germline loops: CDR1 MDHEN, CDR2 SYDVKM. This CDR3 reads CASSFERGTTDTQYF. The CDR3 nucleotides are TGTGCCAGCAGTTTCGAGCGGGGGACCACAGATACGCAGTATTTT.

In this sample, this clonotype turned up a few times. The chain links TRBV15 to TRBJ2-5; tentatively, D is TRBD2 (6 bases). This CDR3 has 17 amino acids. The V gene lost 7 bases and the J gene lost 9 bases, with 30 bases spanning the gap. CDR1 and CDR2 from the germline V gene are LNHNV and YYDKDF (reference sequence). The CDR3 reads CATKIEGSSRLVGAQYF. Written as DNA, the CDR3 is TGTGCCACCAAGATAGAAGGGAGTTCACGACTAGTTGGGGCCCAGTACTTC.

The chain uses TRBV5-1 and TRBJ1-3, with 7 bases lining up with TRBD1. Germline CDR1 and CDR2: SGHRS and YFSETQ. Germline trimming cut 3 bases from V and 0 bases from J; bases unmatched to any gene: 12. This CDR3 is built from 18 residues. The CDR3 protein is CASSWGGAGTASGNTIYF. Written as DNA, the CDR3 is TGCGCCAGCAGCTGGGGGGGGGCCGGGACAGCCTCTGGAAACACCATATATTTT.

This chain links TRBV7-9 with TRBJ1-4, with a possible D match to TRBD1 (6 bases). Germline assignment: CDR1 SEHNR and CDR2 FQNEAQ (reference sequence). Trimming took off 3 bases at V and 8 bases at J, with 13 bases between the two ends. CDR3 size: 14 residues. In DNA form, the CDR3 reads TGTGCCAGCAGCTTCTTACAGGGTGGAGAAAAACTGTTTTTT. Translated, it gives CASSFLQGGEKLFF. Supplemented by reference TRBV7-9 and TRBJ1-4, the full variable domain reads DTGVSQNPRHKITKRGQNVTFRCDPISEHNRLYWYRQTLGQGPEFLTYFQNEAQLEKSRLLSDRFSAERPKGSFSTLEIQRTEQGDSAMYLCASSFLQGGEKLFFGSGTQLSVL.

This clonotype was seen a few times. The gene calls are TRBV20-1 and TRBJ2-3, with TRBD1 identical over 7 bases. Germline-derived CDR1 and CDR2 are DFQATT and SNEGSKA (reference sequence). The CDR3 covers 13 residues. J was trimmed by 7 bases and V by 3 bases; bases with no gene match: 7. The CDR3 loop is CSARGQGVNTQYF. The DNA of the CDR3 is TGCAGTGCTAGGGGCCAGGGGGTAAATACGCAGTATTTT.

This clonotype was seen a handful of times. The genes are TRBV27 and TRBJ2-1; D might be TRBD2 (6 bases). This CDR3 has 13 residues. V lost 7 bases, J lost 5 bases, and 12 bases lay in between. Germline V gives CDR1 MNHEY, CDR2 SMNVEV (reference sequence). The DNA for the CDR3 is TGTGCCAGCAAGGGGCGGGGAGACAATGAGCAGTTCTTC. Translation gives CASKGRGDNEQFF.

This clonotype turned up a few times. The chain links TRBV20-1 to TRBJ2-1; D ambiguous. CDR3 length equals 14 residues. From germline, CDR1 is DFQATT and CDR2 SNEGSKA (reference sequence). Trimming left V 2 bases short and J 3 bases short, with 11 bases between. CDR3 sequence reads: CSARRLPYYNEQFF. CDR3 sequence (DNA): TGCAGTGCTAGACGTCTCCCGTACTACAATGAGCAGTTCTTC.

This clonotype appeared many times. This sequence joins TRBV5-1 and TRBJ1-6; possibly TRBD1 for D (5 bases). Trimming shortened V by 3 bases and J by 6 bases, and 13 bases separated the two germline ends. Germline CDR1 reads SGHRS; CDR2 reads YFSETQ. The CDR3 has 15 residues. The DNA for the CDR3 is TGCGCCAGCAGCTCCCGCAGGGCCCGTAATTCACCCCTCCACTTT. The encoded protein is CASSSRRARNSPLHF.

The chain has TRBV3-1 and TRBJ2-7, with D possibly matching TRBD1 (5 bases). The CDR3 is 13 residues long. Germline V lookup: CDR1 LGHDT, CDR2 YNNKEL (reference sequence). The V end lost 1 base, the J end lost 10 bases, and 14 bases lay between the germline ends. The CDR3 sequence: CASSQGLLGPQYV. CDR3 nucleotide sequence: TGTGCCAGCAGCCAAGGATTACTGGGGCCTCAGTACGTC.

V gene TRBV18 combines with J gene TRBJ2-5; D not certain. Trimming took off 2 bases at V and 6 bases at J, with 7 bases between the two ends. CDR1 KGHSH and CDR2 LQKENI come from the germline V gene. The CDR3 length is 12 residues. As DNA, the CDR3 is TGTGCCAGCTCACCAAGGGAAAAGACCCAGTACTTC. It yields the protein CASSPREKTQYF.

V and J are TRBV5-6 and TRBJ1-6, with D perhaps matching TRBD1 (5 bases). Germline values: CDR1 SGHDT, CDR2 YYEEEE. V was shortened by 1 base and J by 8 bases, with 16 bases between the two germline ends. CDR3 length: 16 amino acids. The CDR3 sequence is CASSLPGGAPDSPLHF. In nucleotides, the CDR3 is TGTGCCAGCAGCTTGCCTGGAGGGGCACCAGATTCACCCCTCCACTTT.

The V gene is TRBV12-5, the J gene TRBJ2-7, with D possibly TRBD2 on 6 matching bases. In germline, CDR1 is LGHNT, CDR2 FRNRAP. This CDR3 region has 14 residues. Trimming shortened V by 6 bases and J by 3 bases, and 15 bases separated the two germline ends. In nucleotides, the CDR3 is TGTGCTAGTGGCCTCGGAGGGAGCGGCTACGAGCAGTACTTC. Its translation is CASGLGGSGYEQYF.

The sample holds a few counts of this clonotype. The chain joins TRBV2 to TRBJ2-6; D gene ambiguous. Germline V lookup: CDR1 SNHLY, CDR2 FYNNEI. The CDR3 covers 14 residues. V was pared by 10 bases and J by 0 bases, with 10 bases between. The CDR3 protein is CATGRLSGANVLTF. CDR3 coding DNA: TGTGCCACCGGACGACTCTCTGGGGCCAACGTCCTGACTTTC.

The rearrangement joins TRBV27 to TRBJ2-7, with TRBD1 matching 10 bases. Germline V lookup: CDR1 MNHEY, CDR2 SMNVEV (reference sequence). The CDR3 runs 15 residues. V lost 6 bases and J lost 0; bases outside the gene matches: 5. The CDR3 nucleotides read TGTGCCAGCAGAACCCGGGACAGGGGCTCCTACGAGCAGTACTTC. Translating gives CASRTRDRGSYEQYF.

This clonotype was counted only a few times. The chain links TRBV28 to TRBJ2-1; perhaps TRBD2 as D (5 bases). Germline CDR1 and CDR2: MDHEN and SYDVKM. V was clipped by 6 bases and J by 8 bases, with 14 bases between them. There are 13 residues in the CDR3. In DNA, the CDR3 is TGTGCCAGCAGGCCCCGGGGTTTGCATGAGCAGTTCTTC. Its translation is CASRPRGLHEQFF.

This clonotype was seen many times. Here the CDR3 reads CASSYHGAVNTEAFF. CDR3 nucleotides: TGTGCCAGCAGTTACCATGGGGCAGTGAACACTGAAGCTTTCTTT. The genes are TRBV6-2 or TRBV6-3 and TRBJ1-1; possibly TRBD1 for D (5 bases). Trimming shortened V by 2 bases and J by 0 bases, and 10 bases separated the two germline ends. Germline loops: CDR1 MNHEY, CDR2 SVGEGT. The CDR3 loop spans 15 amino acids.

There are many counts of this clonotype. This chain joins TRBV3-1 and TRBJ1-1; no clear D gene. CDR3 length equals 14 residues. Germline CDR1 LGHDT, CDR2 YNNKEL (reference sequence). V shed 2 bases and J shed 3 bases, with 10 bases lying between them. This chain's CDR3 is CASSQSLGDTEAFF. Written as DNA, the CDR3 is TGTGCCAGCAGCCAAAGCCTCGGAGACACTGAAGCTTTCTTT.

This chain joins TRBV11-2 and TRBJ1-1, with TRBD1 as a possible D gene (5 bases). From germline, CDR1 is SGHAT and CDR2 FQNNGV. The length of the CDR3 is 16 residues. V was clipped by 1 base and J by 4 bases, with 16 bases between them. The CDR3 DNA is TGTGCCAGCAGCTTAGCCGCCAGGGTCGGTCGCACTGAAGCTTTCTTT. Its translation is CASSLAARVGRTEAFF.

This clonotype showed up many times. The CDR3 here is CASRTASYEQYV. The CDR3 DNA follows: TGTGCCAGCAGGACTGCAAGCTACGAGCAGTACGTC. The chain combines TRBV27 with TRBJ2-7; the D is unclear. With 6 bases removed from V and 3 bases from J, the gap between germline ends came to 9 bases. This CDR3 spans 12 amino acids. The germline gives CDR1 MNHEY, CDR2 SMNVEV (reference sequence).

This clonotype showed up just a few times. This chain joins TRBV5-1 and TRBJ1-1; 7 bases agree with TRBD1. From germline, CDR1 is SGHRS and CDR2 YFSETQ. This CDR3 is built from 17 residues. V gave up 4 bases and J gave up 4 bases; unmatched junction bases: 16. The CDR3 is CASSPGTAQARITEAFF. CDR3 DNA: TGCGCCAGCAGCCCGGGGACAGCCCAAGCCAGGATCACTGAAGCTTTCTTT.